This TCR beta chain was sequenced in a study of cytomegalovirus exposure and HLA in healthy donors. Looking at the study overall: Roughly 85 million unique TCRs from HLA-typed donors were held in an early release of data.

With 3 bases clipped from V and 5 bases from J, the junction kept 5 bases outside the gene matches. Per the germline V gene, CDR1 is SGHRS and CDR2 is YFSETQ. The CDR3 spans 14 residues. PCR amplification relied on 60 Vbeta primers (plus 13 Jbeta primers). Measured with immunoSEQ multiplex PCR; TCRdb has only the in-frame clones, and not every one. The sample includes 85,000 to 130,000 clones, roughly three quarters seen only once; the top ten take about 4.2%. About this clone itself: Its antigen is unknown.

Study results and limitations: There was a cluster of highly shared sequence variants that was likely a sequencing artifact. Common viral pathogens seemed, in a later analysis, to connect with several of the most significant clusters.

The chain joins TRBV5-1 to TRBJ2-7; 10 bases are shared with TRBD1. The source material was PBMCs. This sequence originates from a woman aged 45 to 65 in good health and CMV-seropositive. CDR3 amino acids: CASSSGTGVDEQYF. The CDR3 nucleotides are TGCGCCAGCAGCTCCGGGACAGGGGTTGACGAGCAGTACTTC. Based on the CDR3 plus reference TRBV5-1 and TRBJ2-7, the full variable domain is KAGVTQTPRYLIKTRGQQVTLSCSPISGHRSVSWYQQTPGQGLQFLFEYFSETQRNKGNFPGRFSGRQFSNSRSEMNVSTLELGDSALYLCASSSGTGVDEQYFGPGTRLTVT.